The present T cell receptor (delta chain) was sequenced within a study of gamma-delta T cells after stem cell transplantation. As to this clone: Mismatch with germline at one junction end may stem from a read error. A library made for gamma chains picked up this delta chain off target, so its size means little.

Per the germline V gene, CDR1 is GEAIGNYY and CDR2 is EKD. The CDR3 has 19 amino acids. TCRdb reanalyzed the RT-PCR reads using CATT. This sample contains around 35 delta-chain clones. The rearrangement uses TRDV2 and TRDJ3; TRDD3 matches at 11 bases. Input material: gamma-delta T cells. The sequence was collected from a human donor. It is not recorded whose cells these are; they may come from a transplant donor. The CDR3 bases are TGTGCCTTTGACACCATACTGGGGGATATCTCCTTGGACACCCGACAGATGTTTTTC. Its translation is CAFDTILGDISLDTRQMFF.